These 28 T cell receptor beta chains share one sample of origin, sequenced in a study of CD8+CD57+ T cells in acquired aplastic anemia. Study-wide results and caveats: Diversity was reduced in patient CD8+CD57+ cells relative to total CD4+ and CD8+ pools.

Only patients with CD8+CD57+ cell expansion on flow cytometry were chosen for sequencing. TCR beta VDJ and CDR3 were profiled, and genomic DNA was the template. One entry per CDR3 protein results from TCRdb running MiXCR on the reads. The table lists about 20,000 distinct CDR3 sequences, under 40% of them singletons. Their antigens are not known. The sample was CD8+CD57+ T cells sorted from PBMCs. Subset in this sample: bead-enriched CD8+CD57+ effector memory T cells from SAA patients. These receptors came from a human donor with aplastic anemia.

The chain links TRBV6-2 or TRBV6-3 to TRBJ2-5; 15 bases map to TRBD2. Germline V gives CDR1 MNHEY, CDR2 SVGEGT. V shed 2 bases, J shed 1 base, and the junction held 5 bases outside the gene matches. The CDR3 covers 18 residues. The CDR3 loop is CASSYGLAGGSSQETQYF. DNA of the CDR3: TGTGCCAGCAGTTACGGACTAGCGGGAGGGTCGAGCCAAGAGACCCAGTACTTC.

The J gene is TRBJ1-2, the V gene TRBV5-1, with 12 bases identical to TRBD1. Germline lookup yields CDR1 SGHRS and CDR2 YFSETQ. V gave up 0 bases and J gave up 4 bases; unmatched junction bases: 7. The CDR3 length is 17 residues. DNA of the CDR3: TGCGCCAGCAGCTTGGAGGGACAGGGGGCGCGAGGCTATGGCTACACCTTC. As protein: CASSLEGQGARGYGYTF.

The chain links TRBV7-2 to TRBJ2-1; 9 bases are a match to TRBD2. This CDR3 comprises 13 residues. The germline gives CDR1 SGHTA, CDR2 FQGNSA. V shed 4 bases and J 7 bases; nucleotides not matched to a gene: 2. This CDR3 is CASSWGLANEQFF. The CDR3 DNA is TGTGCCAGCAGCTGGGGACTAGCTAATGAGCAGTTCTTC.

There are a few counts of this clonotype. The chain employs TRBV5-1 and TRBJ2-2, with 8 bases identical to TRBD1. Germline loops: CDR1 SGHRS, CDR2 YFSETQ. Trimming took 0 bases from V and 1 from J; bases not matched to a gene: 2. CDR3 length equals 16 residues. CDR3 sequence (DNA): TGCGCCAGCAGCTTGGTTGGGACAGGGAACACCGGGGAGCTGTTTTTT. It translates to CASSLVGTGNTGELFF. Looking up the rest from reference TRBV5-1 and TRBJ2-2 gives the full variable domain: KAGVTQTPRYLIKTRGQQVTLSCSPISGHRSVSWYQQTPGQGLQFLFEYFSETQRNKGNFPGRFSGRQFSNSRSEMNVSTLELGDSALYLCASSLVGTGNTGELFFGEGSRLTVL.

This chain joins TRBV7-9 and TRBJ1-6; a weak D match, TRBD1 (5 bases). Germline CDR1 SEHNR, CDR2 FQNEAQ (reference sequence). V shed 5 bases and J shed 8 bases, with 13 bases lying between them. The CDR3 sequence is 14 residues long. Here the CDR3 DNA reads TGTGCCAGCAGCGGACAAGAAAGGGATTCACCCCTCCACTTT. This sequence encodes CASSGQERDSPLHF.

The chain recombines TRBV5-8 with TRBJ2-7; maybe TRBD1 (6 bases). The germline gives CDR1 SGHTS, CDR2 YDEGEE. V dropped 1 base and J dropped 3 bases, with 11 bases sitting between them. This CDR3 is built from 14 residues. The CDR3 loop reads CASSLQGSDYEQYF. DNA of the CDR3: TGTGCCAGCAGCTTGCAGGGGTCGGACTACGAGCAGTACTTC.

The chain combines TRBV2 with TRBJ2-3; maybe TRBD1 (6 bases). The CDR3 spans 13 residues. CDR1 is SNHLY, CDR2 FYNNEI, per germline. The V and J ends lost 1 base and 4 bases respectively, with 6 bases between them. The CDR3: CASSEGQADTQYF. CDR3 nucleotides: TGTGCCAGCAGTGAAGGACAGGCAGATACGCAGTATTTT.

This clonotype was picked up a small number of times. The chain joins TRBV5-6 to TRBJ2-5; D might be TRBD2 (5 bases). CDR3 length: 13 residues. Germline CDR1 SGHDT, CDR2 YYEEEE. V lost 7 bases, J lost 5 bases, and 15 bases lay in between. The CDR3 DNA follows: TGTGCCAGCGGACTTGCTTCCATGGAGACCCAGTACTTC. Its protein is CASGLASMETQYF.

This clonotype was recorded a few times. The chain joins TRBV24-1 to TRBJ2-7; a possible D gene is TRBD1 (6 bases). Germline V gene sequence: CDR1 KGHDR, CDR2 SFDVKD. The CDR3 has 15 residues. V lost 1 base to trimming and J lost 1 base, with 10 bases between them. The DNA of the CDR3 is TGTGCCACCAGTGATTTCAAGCAGGGGTCCTACGAGCAGTACTTC. Encoded protein: CATSDFKQGSYEQYF.

The chain carries TRBV6-6 and TRBJ2-7; maybe TRBD2 (6 bases). CDR3 size: 15 residues. The germline gives CDR1 MNHNY, CDR2 SVGAGI (reference sequence). Trimming left V 5 bases short and J 5 bases short, with 19 bases between. The CDR3: CASSKNGGTGNEQYF. The CDR3 bases are TGTGCCAGCAGTAAAAACGGGGGTACCGGGAACGAGCAGTACTTC.

This clonotype has at least ten counts. V and J are TRBV20-1 and TRBJ2-3; 8 nucleotides agree with TRBD2. Germline V CDR1 and CDR2: DFQATT, SNEGSKA (reference sequence). The CDR3 is 16 residues long. Trimming removed 6 bases from V and 0 bases from J; junction bases left unmatched: 11. CDR3 region: CSARSGNTASTDTQYF. The CDR3 DNA reads TGCAGTGCCCGTAGCGGGAACACTGCTAGCACAGATACGCAGTATTTT.

This clonotype was counted at least ten times. The gene calls are TRBV20-1 and TRBJ1-2; 7 nucleotides agree with TRBD1. CDR1 DFQATT and CDR2 SNEGSKA come from the germline V gene (reference sequence). V shed 3 bases, J shed 8 bases, and the junction held 6 bases outside the gene matches. This CDR3 comprises 12 residues. CDR3 DNA sequence: TGCAGTGCTAGTGACAGGGATAGCGGCTACACCTTC. This encodes CSASDRDSGYTF.

In this sample, this clonotype turned up many times. The chain combines TRBV20-1 with TRBJ2-7; TRBD1 matches 10 bases. The CDR3 has 14 residues. V shed 6 bases, J shed 3 bases, and the junction held 8 bases outside the gene matches. Per the germline V gene, CDR1 is DFQATT and CDR2 is SNEGSKA (reference sequence). The CDR3 spells CSAQDRGLGYEQYF. CDR3 bases: TGCAGTGCGCAAGACAGGGGGCTAGGCTACGAGCAGTACTTC.

This clonotype was observed a handful of times. The V and J genes are TRBV20-1 and TRBJ1-2, with D perhaps TRBD1 (5 bases). Trimming removed 6 bases from V and 0 bases from J, with 17 bases in between. This CDR3 region has 15 residues. Germline CDR1 is DFQATT and CDR2 is SNEGSKA (reference sequence). CDR3 DNA: TGCAGTGCCCTAGGTATAGACAGAACTAACTATGGCTACACCTTC. Encoded protein: CSALGIDRTNYGYTF.

This clonotype turned up a few times. This rearrangement joins TRBV7-2 to TRBJ2-1, with D possibly TRBD2 on 5 matching bases. Germline CDR1 and CDR2: SGHTA and FQGNSA. V was trimmed by 0 bases and J by 0 bases, leaving 6 bases between them. The CDR3 totals 15 residues. The CDR3 sequence is CASSLAGSSYNEQFF. The CDR3 DNA is TGTGCCAGCAGCTTAGCAGGGAGCTCCTACAATGAGCAGTTCTTC.

This clonotype was counted at least ten times. V is TRBV20-1 and J is TRBJ1-3; D gene uncertain. V was trimmed by 6 bases and J by 0 bases, leaving 9 bases between them. Germline-derived CDR1 and CDR2 are DFQATT and SNEGSKA (reference sequence). The CDR3 sequence is 13 residues long. The CDR3 region has the DNA TGCAGTGCGAGACCCCTCTCTGGAAACACCATATATTTT. Residues: CSARPLSGNTIYF.

V gene TRBV4-1 combines with J gene TRBJ2-5; D might be TRBD1 (5 bases). Per germline, CDR1 MGHRA and CDR2 YSYEKL. CDR3 length equals 14 residues. Trimming took 1 base from V and 4 from J, leaving 10 bases between them. In DNA form, the CDR3 reads TGCGCCAGCAGCCAAGCTCCAGGGATAGAGACCCAGTACTTC. As protein: CASSQAPGIETQYF.

This clonotype has at least ten counts. This chain links TRBV5-8 with TRBJ1-4; tentatively, D is TRBD1 (5 bases). Germline CDR1 is SGHTS and CDR2 is YDEGEE. The V end was cut by 0 bases, the J end by 6 bases, with 9 bases between. This CDR3 region has 14 residues. Here the CDR3 DNA reads TGTGCCAGCAGCTTGGAGTTGGGGGATGAAAAACTGTTTTTT. It translates to CASSLELGDEKLFF.

This clonotype was detected ten times or more. V and J are TRBV20-1 and TRBJ2-3, with D tentatively TRBD2 (5 bases). Germline V gene sequence: CDR1 DFQATT, CDR2 SNEGSKA (reference sequence). The CDR3 extends over 15 amino acids. Trimming took off 0 bases at V and 3 bases at J, with 13 bases between the two ends. CDR3 protein: CSARDRTPATDTQYF. In nucleotides, the CDR3 is TGCAGTGCTAGAGATCGGACTCCGGCGACAGATACGCAGTATTTT.

This clonotype appeared a few times. The chain carries TRBV6-4 and TRBJ2-3, with a tentative D call TRBD1 (6 bases). Trimming cost V 3 bases and J 1 base, with 11 bases left between them. There are 15 residues in the CDR3. CDR1 and CDR2 from the germline V gene are MRHNA and SNTAGT. CDR3 amino acids: CASSDRAGGTDTQYF. The CDR3, as DNA: TGTGCCAGCAGTGATAGGGCAGGGGGCACAGATACGCAGTATTTT.

This clonotype was seen a handful of times. The V call is TRBV2, the J call TRBJ1-5; D not certain. CDR1 is SNHLY, CDR2 FYNNEI, per germline. This CDR3 is built from 13 residues. The V end lost 8 bases, the J end lost 9 bases, and 17 bases lay between the germline ends. The CDR3 sequence is CASGVERLRPQHF. DNA of the CDR3: TGTGCCAGCGGAGTAGAAAGGTTACGGCCCCAGCATTTT.

Turning to this clonotype: Because the CDR3's place on the DNA is in doubt, the DNA is left out and the CDR3 is given as listed by TCRdb. The CDR3 protein is CASSHTDRLGLHLRF. J is TRBJ2-6 and V is TRBV11-3; the table's D call, TRBD1, has no DNA check behind it. A total of 15 residues make up the CDR3, ends included. Germline CDR1 and CDR2: SGHNT and YENEEA.

The V gene is TRBV25-1, the J gene TRBJ1-5; D remains unclear. CDR3 length: 12 amino acids. Trimming took 5 bases from V and 8 from J, leaving 10 bases between them. Germline V gene sequence: CDR1 MGHDK, CDR2 SYGVNS. The CDR3 sequence: CASSYAGEPQHF. CDR3 nucleotides: TGTGCCAGCAGTTATGCCGGGGAGCCCCAGCATTTT. The full variable domain, rest sourced from reference TRBV25-1 and TRBJ1-5, is EADIYQTPRYLVIGTGKKITLECSQTMGHDKMYWYQQDPGMELHLIHYSYGVNSTEKGDLSSESTVSRIRTEHFPLTLESARPSHTSQYLCASSYAGEPQHFGDGTRLSIL.

The chain joins TRBV9 to TRBJ2-3; TRBD1 agrees at 8 bases. V shed 2 bases and J 2 bases; nucleotides not matched to a gene: 10. CDR1 and CDR2 from the germline V gene are SGDLS and YYNGEE. The CDR3 is 17 residues long. CDR3: CASSVTTGTGYTDTQYF. The CDR3 DNA sequence: TGTGCCAGCAGCGTTACCACCGGGACAGGATACACAGATACGCAGTATTTT.

The chain combines TRBV7-9 with TRBJ2-7, with D possibly TRBD1 on 6 matching bases. This CDR3 is 14 amino acids long. Germline assignment: CDR1 SEHNR and CDR2 FQNEAQ (reference sequence). V was clipped by 2 bases and J by 5 bases, with 13 bases between them. CDR3 sequence (DNA): TGTGCCAGCAGCTTAACCCACAGGGTCGACGAGCAGTACTTC. Protein: CASSLTHRVDEQYF.

The J gene is TRBJ1-2, the V gene TRBV5-8; 9 bases fit TRBD1. CDR1 and CDR2 from the germline V gene are SGHTS and YDEGEE. J was trimmed by 6 bases and V by 4 bases; bases with no gene match: 7. This CDR3 spans 14 amino acids. This CDR3 is CASSRDRVGDGYTF. DNA for the CDR3: TGTGCCAGCAGCCGGGACAGGGTAGGGGATGGCTACACCTTC.

The chain is built from TRBV7-9 and TRBJ2-7; D perhaps matches TRBD1 (6 bases). The CDR3 is made up of 13 amino acids. V lost 1 base, J lost 3 bases, and 7 bases lay in between. Per the germline V gene, CDR1 is SEHNR and CDR2 is FQNEAQ (reference sequence). CDR3 amino acids: CASSLGDIYEQYV. The CDR3 DNA is TGTGCCAGCAGCTTAGGGGACATCTACGAGCAGTACGTC.

This clonotype was picked up a small number of times. The chain carries TRBV20-1 and TRBJ2-1; 10 bases are a match to TRBD1. With 3 bases clipped from V and 8 bases from J, the junction kept 1 base outside the gene matches. Looked up from germline, CDR1 is DFQATT and CDR2 is SNEGSKA (reference sequence). The CDR3 sequence is 12 residues long. The CDR3 spells CSARTGGYEQFF. For the CDR3, the DNA is TGCAGTGCTAGGACAGGGGGCTATGAGCAGTTCTTC.